These 18 T cell receptor beta chains were all obtained from the same sample, sequenced in a study of shared clonotypes between healthy human individuals. Method: immunoSEQ multiplex PCR; TCRdb's copy keeps in-frame clones and lacks some. This table holds fewer than 1.4 million clones, about 84% found once. Source material: memory CD4+ T cells from PBMCs. The subset is: CD45RA-negative fraction. The receptors shown here come from a man younger than 35 in good health. Some clones in this sample may be carry-over from other donors' samples.

The chain couples TRBV9 to TRBJ1-1; 7 bases agree with TRBD1. V shed 3 bases, J shed 1 base, and the junction held 3 bases outside the gene matches. This CDR3 spans 14 amino acids. Germline V gene sequence: CDR1 SGDLS, CDR2 YYNGEE. DNA of the CDR3: TGTGCCAGCAGCGCCTACAGGGGGAACACTGAAGCTTTCTTT. Translating it yields CASSAYRGNTEAFF.

This clone was detected a few times. The sample carries other DNA sequences with the same CDR3. V usage is TRBV5-1 and J usage is TRBJ1-4; no clear D. Germline V gene data show CDR1 as SGHRS and CDR2 as YFSETQ. The CDR3 covers 15 residues. The germline V and J ends were trimmed by 4 bases and 5 bases, with 15 bases remaining between them. In nucleotides, the CDR3 is TGCGCCAGCAGCCCCCAAGGACGGGAAAATGAAAAACTGTTTTTT. This encodes CASSPQGRENEKLFF.

Of note for this clone: This sample also contains other DNA sequences that code for the same CDR3. J is TRBJ2-5 and V is TRBV4-1, with 8 bases matching TRBD2. V lost 3 bases, J lost 2 bases, and 5 bases stayed unmatched. Per the germline V gene, CDR1 is MGHRA and CDR2 is YSYEKL. This CDR3 comprises 15 residues. The CDR3: CASSQGGRSQETQYF. CDR3 DNA: TGCGCCAGCAGCCAGGGCGGGAGGAGTCAAGAGACCCAGTACTTC.

This clone appeared a single time. The gene calls are TRBV15 and TRBJ1-5; D is perhaps TRBD1 (5 bases). The CDR3 length is 15 residues. Germline lookup yields CDR1 LNHNV and CDR2 YYDKDF (reference sequence). The germline V and J ends were trimmed by 0 bases and 7 bases, with 13 bases remaining between them. The CDR3 DNA follows: TGTGCCACCAGCAGAGATCCCCAGGGCGGGCAGCCCCAGCATTTT. This translates into CATSRDPQGGQPQHF.

CDR3 region: CASSRDGRYGYTF. The DNA of the CDR3 is TGTGCCAGCAGTCGTGACGGCCGCTATGGCTACACCTTC. J is TRBJ1-2 and V is TRBV7-2; the D is unclear. Trimming stripped 6 bases from V and 4 bases from J, with 12 bases between. Germline CDR1 reads SGHTA; CDR2 reads FQGNSA. The CDR3 is 13 residues long.

This clone was picked up one time. This chain joins TRBV4-1 and TRBJ2-3; D might be TRBD1 (5 bases). Trimming took off 4 bases at V and 2 bases at J, with 19 bases between the two ends. Germline values: CDR1 MGHRA, CDR2 YSYEKL. The CDR3 sequence is 17 residues long. CDR3 loop: CASSPARALGYTDTQYF. In nucleotides, the CDR3 is TGCGCCAGCAGCCCCGCCAGGGCCCTAGGGTACACAGATACGCAGTATTTT.

The chain joins TRBV11-2 to TRBJ2-5; no definite D call. The CDR3 is made up of 13 amino acids. V lost 9 bases to trimming and J lost 5 bases, with 16 bases between them. The germline V gene encodes CDR1 SGHAT and CDR2 FQNNGV. The CDR3 protein is CASRHGTSETQYF. The DNA of the CDR3 is TGTGCCAGTCGTCATGGAACCAGTGAGACCCAGTACTTC.

In the case of this clone: The sample has other DNA sequences that encode this CDR3 too. The gene calls are TRBV6-1 and TRBJ2-1; a possible D gene is TRBD2 (5 bases). The CDR3 covers 12 residues. V was pared by 4 bases and J by 6 bases, with 7 bases between. CDR1 is MNHNS, CDR2 SASEGT, per germline. CDR3 loop: CASSARGNEQFF. The CDR3 nucleotides read TGTGCCAGCAGTGCCCGGGGCAATGAGCAGTTCTTC.

This chain joins TRBV7-9 and TRBJ1-3; 11 bases align to TRBD1. Germline V gives CDR1 SEHNR, CDR2 FQNEAQ (reference sequence). V lost 0 bases, J lost 7 bases, and 5 bases stayed unmatched. This CDR3 is 16 amino acids long. The CDR3 bases are TGTGCCAGCAGCTTAGCGCGGACAGGGGGCTGGAACACCATATATTTT. It translates to CASSLARTGGWNTIYF.

J is TRBJ2-5 and V is TRBV7-7, with D possibly called TRBD1 or TRBD2 (7 bases each). The length of the CDR3 is 16 residues. Germline V gene sequence: CDR1 SSHAT, CDR2 FNYEAQ (reference sequence). Trimming took off 1 base at V and 4 bases at J, with 16 bases between the two ends. The CDR3: CASSLGSQGGPETQYF. CDR3 coding DNA: TGTGCCAGCAGCTTAGGGTCCCAGGGGGGGCCAGAGACCCAGTACTTC.

The J gene is TRBJ2-7, the V gene TRBV6-4; D remains unclear. CDR3 length: 15 residues. Germline values: CDR1 MRHNA, CDR2 SNTAGT. V was clipped by 5 bases and J by 0 bases, with 14 bases between them. Here the CDR3 reads CASSLRGRYSYEQYF. In DNA, the CDR3 is TGTGCCAGCAGTCTCCGAGGTAGATACTCCTACGAGCAGTACTTC.

This clone showed up just once. CDR3 amino acids: CASSLAGTVQETQYF. For the CDR3, the DNA is TGTGCCAGCAGCTTAGCGGGGACAGTCCAAGAGACCCAGTACTTC. V usage is TRBV11-1 and J usage is TRBJ2-5, with 7 bases that match TRBD1. From germline, CDR1 is SGHAT and CDR2 FQDESV (reference sequence). This CDR3 spans 15 amino acids. J lost 1 base, V lost 0 bases, and 2 bases had no gene match.

This chain connects TRBV7-2 to TRBJ1-3; TRBD1 might be the D (6 bases). CDR1 and CDR2 (germline): SGHTA, FQGNSA. V shed 8 bases and J shed 0 bases, with 23 bases lying between them. The CDR3 has 18 amino acids. The CDR3 DNA reads as TGTGCCAGCTCTTCGAGGGGGACGGGACACATCTCTGGAAACACCATATATTTT. It encodes CASSSRGTGHISGNTIYF.

The chain combines TRBV27 with TRBJ2-1; D possibly uses TRBD1 or TRBD2 (5 bases each). Trimming cost V 2 bases and J 9 bases, with 20 bases left between them. Germline values: CDR1 MNHEY, CDR2 SMNVEV (reference sequence). The CDR3 sequence is 16 residues long. Here the CDR3 DNA reads TGTGCCAGCAGTTTAAGACCCCCGCGTGAGGGGACTGAGCAGTTCTTC. As protein: CASSLRPPREGTEQFF.

The chain joins TRBV25-1 to TRBJ1-3; no definite D call. Per germline, CDR1 MGHDK and CDR2 SYGVNS. V gave up 6 bases and J gave up 3 bases, with 9 bases separating them. CDR3 length equals 13 residues. CDR3 in DNA: TGTGCCAGCAGCTCTACCTTTGGAAACACCATATATTTT. Its translation is CASSSTFGNTIYF.

This chain connects TRBV28 to TRBJ2-7, with 9 bases that match TRBD2. This CDR3 is built from 18 residues. The germline CDR1 and CDR2 sequences are MDHEN and SYDVKM. J gave up 6 bases and V 8 bases, and 23 bases lay outside the gene matches. CDR3 protein: CASLPGLAKMGYIGEQYF. For the CDR3, the DNA is TGTGCCAGCCTTCCGGGACTAGCTAAGATGGGGTATATTGGCGAGCAGTACTTC.

The chain links TRBV7-2 to TRBJ1-2, with D perhaps TRBD1 (6 bases). V was pared by 6 bases and J by 4 bases, with 24 bases between. Germline loops: CDR1 SGHTA, CDR2 FQGNSA. CDR3 length equals 17 residues. CDR3 sequence reads: CASSQGGTSSLLYGYTF. Here the CDR3 DNA reads TGTGCCAGCAGTCAGGGCGGGACATCTTCCTTGCTCTATGGCTACACCTTC. Filled out from reference TRBV7-2 and TRBJ1-2, the complete variable domain reads GAGVSQSPSNKVTEKGKDVELRCDPISGHTALYWYRQSLGQGLEFLIYFQGNSAPDKSGLPSDRFSAERTGGSVSTLTIQRTQQEDSAVYLCASSQGGTSSLLYGYTFGSGTRLTVV.

The chain combines TRBV18 with TRBJ1-2; D unclear. Germline V gives CDR1 KGHSH, CDR2 LQKENI. CDR3 length equals 17 residues. V was clipped by 1 base and J by 6 bases, with 21 bases between them. The CDR3: CASSPQGIGLPWDGYTF. The CDR3 DNA is TGTGCCAGCTCACCACAGGGAATTGGGCTTCCTTGGGATGGCTACACCTTC.